The rows below give T cell receptor beta chains drawn from one sample of a study of vaccination effects on CD4 cells after COVID-19. For these receptors, no antigen is known. Libraries were prepared by immunoSEQ multiplex PCR; TCRdb keeps only in-frame clonotypes and omits some of them. The sample holds around 33,000 clones, around 80% seen once. The sample here was CD4+ T cells from PBMCs cultured with HCoV-NL63 spike peptides, taken after COVID-19 vaccination. Every receptor here comes from a human donor who received a COVID-19 vaccine. Some clones in this sample may be carry-over from other donors' samples. Both conserved end residues are part of each CDR3. D genes are given only for firm matches. Size is stated for part of the rows, as once, few or many counts, or as a class when the clone is expanded.

>TRBJ1-2|NA|NA|TRBV28
CASSPAQGYYGYTF
TGTGCCAGCAGTCCCGCACAGGGCTACTATGGCTACACCTTC
>TRBJ1-1|NA|NA|TRBV6-6
CASSKTGNTEAFF
TGTGCCAGCAGTAAAACAGGGAACACTGAAGCTTTCTTT
>TRBJ2-1|NA|TRBD2|TRBV30
CACYSRLAYNEQFF
TGTGCCTGTTACAGCCGACTAGCGTACAATGAGCAGTTCTTC
>TRBJ2-2|few|NA|TRBV19
CASSTYRGTGELFF
TGTGCCAGTAGTACCTATAGGGGAACCGGGGAGCTGTTTTTT
>TRBJ1-1|NA|TRBD1|TRBV30
CAWSYRGHPYTEAFF
TGTGCCTGGAGTTACAGGGGGCACCCCTACACTGAAGCTTTCTTT
>TRBJ2-1|NA|NA|TRBV3-1/TRBV3-2
CASSQDPGYNEQFF
TGTGCCAGCAGCCAAGACCCCGGATACAATGAGCAGTTCTTC
>TRBJ2-2|NA|TRBD2|TRBV18
CASSLWTSGDNTGELFF
TGTGCCAGCTCACTCTGGACTAGCGGTGATAACACCGGGGAGCTGTTTTTT
>TRBJ2-2|NA|NA|TRBV9
CASSAPGVYTGELFF
TGTGCCAGCAGCGCCCCGGGAGTATACACCGGGGAGCTGTTTTTT
>TRBJ2-3|NA|NA|TRBV19
CATRPGQAVDTQYF
TGTGCCACTCGGCCGGGACAAGCCGTAGATACGCAGTATTTT
>TRBJ1-3|NA|TRBD1|TRBV15
CATSRDRGPGNTIYF
TGTGCCACCTCCAGGGACAGGGGGCCTGGAAACACCATATATTTT
>TRBJ2-5|NA|NA|TRBV24-1
CATSVSRDGETQYF
TGTGCCACCAGTGTTTCCAGGGATGGAGAGACCCAGTACTTC
>TRBJ2-2|NA|TRBD1|TRBV19
CASSMGTVNTGELFF
TGTGCCAGTAGTATGGGGACAGTTAACACCGGGGAGCTGTTTTTT
>TRBJ2-5|NA|TRBD1|TRBV5-4
CASSLPGQGETQYF
TGTGCCAGCAGCTTACCGGGACAGGGGGAGACCCAGTACTTC
>TRBJ1-2|NA|NA|TRBV29-1
CSVVGQAHSNYGYTF
TGCAGCGTTGTCGGACAAGCCCATTCTAACTATGGCTACACCTTC
>TRBJ1-4|NA|NA|TRBV5-1
CASSFGSSTNEKLFF
TGCGCCAGCAGCTTCGGGTCGTCAACTAATGAAAAACTGTTTTTT
>TRBJ2-1|NA|NA|TRBV28
CASTMGGSYNEQFF
TGTGCCAGCACCATGGGTGGCTCCTACAATGAGCAGTTCTTC
>TRBJ2-1|NA|TRBD2|TRBV5-6
CASSLLAGGYNEQFF
TGTGCCAGCAGCTTGTTAGCGGGGGGATACAATGAGCAGTTCTTC
>TRBJ1-3|NA|NA|TRBV7-2
CASSPGSGYDTIYF
TGTGCCAGCAGCCCCGGTTCGGGGTACGACACCATATATTTT
>TRBJ1-3|NA|NA|TRBV7-9
CASSLYESGNTIYF
TGTGCCAGCAGCTTATACGAGTCTGGAAACACCATATATTTT
>TRBJ1-5|NA|TRBD1|TRBV19
CASSIGTGNQPQHF
TGTGCCAGTAGTATTGGGACAGGCAATCAGCCCCAGCATTTT
>TRBJ1-1|NA|NA|TRBV5-4
CASSLGPANTEAFF
TGTGCCAGCAGCTTGGGTCCAGCGAACACTGAAGCTTTCTTT
>TRBJ2-5|NA|TRBD2|TRBV6-1
CASSASASGGTETQYF
TGTGCCAGCAGTGCGTCCGCCAGCGGGGGTACGGAGACCCAGTACTTC
>TRBJ1-5|NA|NA|TRBV11-2
CASSLSGGSNQPQHF
TGTGCCAGCAGCTTAAGCGGGGGAAGCAATCAGCCCCAGCATTTT
>TRBJ1-1|NA|NA|TRBV19
CASSRPGGASGPEAFF
TGTGCCAGTAGCCGACCGGGGGGGGCAAGTGGCCCTGAAGCTTTCTTT
>TRBJ2-6|NA|NA|TRBV7-3
CASSLGGSGANVLTF
TGTGCCAGCAGCTTAGGGGGCTCTGGGGCCAACGTCCTGACTTTC
>TRBJ1-2|few|TRBD1|TRBV28
CASSFGTGALYGYTF
TGTGCCAGCAGTTTCGGGACAGGAGCCCTCTATGGCTACACCTTC
>TRBJ1-5|NA|NA|TRBV19
CASSIRGSQPQHF
TGTGCCAGTAGTATACGGGGATCTCAGCCCCAGCATTTT
>TRBJ2-1|NA|NA|TRBV3-1/TRBV3-2
CASSQGLGEQFF
TGTGCCAGCAGCCAGGGACTCGGGGAGCAGTTCTTC
>TRBJ2-2|NA|TRBD1|TRBV18
CASSPGTGDTGELFF
TGTGCCAGCTCACCAGGGACAGGGGACACCGGGGAGCTGTTTTTT
>TRBJ1-1|few|NA|TRBV7-3
CASSLTLIAGTEAFF
TGTGCCAGCAGCTTAACCCTAATCGCAGGCACTGAAGCTTTCTTT
>TRBJ1-6|NA|NA|TRBV5-1
CASSLGGPPNSPLHF
TGCGCCAGCAGCTTGGGGGGACCCCCTAATTCACCCCTCCACTTT
>TRBJ1-5|NA|NA|TRBV24-1
CATSDLLGNEPQHF
TGTGCCACCAGTGATTTGCTGGGTAACGAGCCCCAGCATTTT
>TRBJ2-5|NA|TRBD2|TRBV2
CASTRTSGGLRETQYF
TGTGCCAGCACTAGGACTAGCGGGGGCCTTCGGGAGACCCAGTACTTC
>TRBJ2-6|NA|NA|TRBV2
CASRGGSSGANVLTF
TGTGCCAGCAGAGGGGGGTCCTCAGGGGCCAACGTCCTGACTTTC
>TRBJ1-5|NA|NA|TRBV30
CAWSQVGQPQHF
TGTGCCTGGAGCCAGGTTGGTCAGCCCCAGCATTTT
>TRBJ2-1|NA|TRBD1|TRBV5-1
CASSQTGESYNEQFF
TGCGCCAGCAGCCAAACAGGGGAGTCCTACAATGAGCAGTTCTTC
>TRBJ1-3|NA|NA|TRBV27
CASRGNSGNTIYF
TGTGCCAGCAGGGGTAACTCTGGAAACACCATATATTTT
>TRBJ2-5|once|NA|TRBV20-1
CSASGGLRVETQYF
TGCAGTGCTAGTGGGGGGCTTCGTGTTGAGACCCAGTACTTC
>TRBJ2-3|NA|NA|TRBV4-2
CASSQDLGISGEIDTQYF
TGTGCCAGCAGCCAAGATCTCGGTATATCGGGGGAGATAGATACGCAGTATTTT
>TRBJ1-5|few|NA|TRBV19
CASSILSFPPQHF
TGTGCCAGTAGTATTTTAAGTTTTCCGCCCCAGCATTTT
>TRBJ1-1|NA|NA|TRBV20-1
CSAGAISEAFF
TGCAGTGCGGGGGCGATTTCTGAAGCTTTCTTT